Listed below are T cell receptor beta chains from one sample, sequenced in a study of early T cells in non-severe SARS-CoV-2 infection. One entry per CDR3 protein, called by TCRdb with MiXCR from the 5' RACE reads. The sample holds 29,000 or so distinct CDR3 sequences, about 8.6% seen once. The material sequenced was whole blood. All receptors derive from an adult who was a healthcare worker with PCR-confirmed SARS-CoV-2 infection or an uninfected control (not recorded which). Both conserved end residues are part of each CDR3. Fields, in order: clone size, D gene, V gene, J gene, CDR3 protein, CDR3 DNA. A D gene is named only where the DNA matches it firmly. Clone size is stated in some rows and not others, as once, few, many or a class when expanded.

many	TRBD2	TRBV12-3/TRBV12-4	TRBJ2-7	CASSLPTSGGPYEQYF	TGTGCCAGCAGTTTACCGACTAGCGGGGGACCTTACGAGCAGTACTTC
many	TRBD2	TRBV29-1	TRBJ2-7	CSVHNSGGPAYEQYF	TGCAGCGTTCACAATAGCGGGGGGCCAGCCTACGAGCAGTACTTC
many	TRBD2	TRBV4-2	TRBJ2-5	CASSQELAGGRIQETQYF	TGTGCCAGCAGCCAAGAACTAGCGGGGGGTAGAATCCAAGAGACCCAGTACTTC
many	.	TRBV11-2	TRBJ1-6	CASSLDTLLSSPLHF	TGTGCCAGCAGCTTGGACACTCTTTTAAGTTCACCCCTCCACTTT
few	TRBD1	TRBV7-2	TRBJ2-4	CASSFPGQALGEVAKNIQYF	TGTGCCAGCAGTTTCCCGGGACAGGCCCTCGGAGAGGTGGCCAAAAACATTCAGTACTTC
many	.	TRBV20-1	TRBJ1-2	CSLRTVGVYGYTF	TGCAGCCTCAGGACGGTGGGCGTCTATGGCTACACCTTC
medium-sized	TRBD1	TRBV4-1	TRBJ1-1	CASSRTGVGEAFF	TGCGCCAGCAGCCGGACAGGGGTCGGTGAAGCTTTCTTT
few	.	TRBV11-1	TRBJ2-1	CASSLISTGYNEQFF	TGTGCCAGCAGCTTAATCTCCACAGGGTACAATGAGCAGTTCTTC
.	TRBD1	TRBV3-1	TRBJ1-3	CASSRNTDRDGNTIYF	TGTGCCAGCAGCCGGAATACCGACAGGGATGGAAACACCATATATTTT
few	.	TRBV27	TRBJ2-1	CASSFDYTSYNEQFF	TGTGCCAGCAGTTTCGACTATACCTCCTACAATGAGCAGTTCTTC
few	.	TRBV5-1	TRBJ2-5	CASSPLGDTQQETQYF	TGCGCCAGCAGCCCCCTCGGGGACACCCAGCAAGAGACCCAGTACTTC
many	.	TRBV11-2	TRBJ2-6	CASSQEFGANVLTF	TGTGCCAGCAGCCAGGAGTTTGGGGCCAACGTCCTGACTTTC
many	.	TRBV14	TRBJ2-7	CASSQGRVFYEQYF	TGTGCCAGCAGCCAAGGACGGGTATTCTACGAGCAGTACTTC
many	.	TRBV5-1	TRBJ2-7	CASRAWLEINYEQYF	TGCGCCAGCCGGGCATGGTTAGAAATTAACTACGAGCAGTACTTC
many	.	TRBV14	TRBJ2-7	CASSQEGTKQYF	TGTGCCAGCAGCCAAGAGGGAACCAAGCAGTACTTC
many	.	TRBV6-2/TRBV6-3	TRBJ1-1	CASSLGLNTEAFF	TGTGCCAGCAGTCTAGGACTGAACACTGAAGCTTTCTTT
many	.	TRBV6-5	TRBJ1-1	CASSPSGTLNTEAFF	TGTGCCAGCAGTCCCTCCGGGACACTGAACACTGAAGCTTTCTTT
many	TRBD2	TRBV20-1	TRBJ2-5	CSARDRGGGYQETQYF	TGCAGTGCTAGAGATCGAGGCGGGGGGTACCAAGAGACCCAGTACTTC
.	.	TRBV4-3	TRBJ2-7	CASSQGYSSYEQYF	TGCGCCAGCAGCCAAGGATACAGTTCCTACGAGCAGTACTTC
many	.	TRBV5-6	TRBJ1-4	CASSSATDEKLFF	TGTGCCAGCAGCTCGGCGACGGATGAAAAACTGTTTTTT
many	.	TRBV4-2	TRBJ1-1	CASSLEFDSDTEAFF	TGTGCCAGCAGCCTGGAGTTCGACTCGGACACTGAAGCTTTCTTT
few	TRBD2	TRBV2	TRBJ2-5	CASSELAGGETQYF	TGTGCCAGCAGTGAGCTAGCGGGGGGTGAGACCCAGTACTTC
many	.	TRBV3-1	TRBJ1-3	CASSQELRGPVGNTIYF	TGTGCCAGCAGCCAAGAACTGAGGGGCCCGGTTGGAAACACCATATATTTT
many	.	TRBV7-9	TRBJ2-7	CASTTVVSYEQYF	TGTGCCAGCACCACGGTTGTCTCCTACGAGCAGTACTTC
medium-sized	TRBD2	TRBV2	TRBJ2-3	CASSGPSGSTDTQYF	TGTGCCAGCAGTGGGCCTAGCGGTAGCACAGATACGCAGTATTTT
many	TRBD1	TRBV7-9	TRBJ1-2	CASSLGGQPTYTF	TGTGCCAGCAGCTTAGGGGGACAGCCAACCTACACCTTC
.	TRBD2	TRBV6-5	TRBJ2-1	CASSYSTSGDSYNEQFF	TGTGCCAGCAGTTACTCGACTAGCGGGGATTCCTACAATGAGCAGTTCTTC
many	.	TRBV30	TRBJ2-7	CAWSQGYEQYF	TGTGCCTGGAGTCAGGGTTACGAGCAGTACTTC
many	.	TRBV5-1	TRBJ1-1	CASSLGSEAFF	TGCGCCAGCAGCTTGGGTAGTGAAGCTTTCTTT
many	TRBD1	TRBV7-2	TRBJ1-5	CASSLRTGEGQPQHF	TGTGCCAGCAGCTTAAGGACAGGAGAAGGACAGCCCCAGCATTTT
.	TRBD1	TRBV7-2	TRBJ1-2	CASSYQGASYGYTF	TGTGCCAGCAGCTACCAGGGGGCCTCCTATGGCTACACCTTC
.	.	TRBV5-1	TRBJ2-5	CAISPGYQETQYF	TGCGCCATCAGCCCTGGATACCAAGAGACCCAGTACTTC
many	TRBD1	TRBV25-1	TRBJ2-2	CASSITQDRASTGELFF	TGTGCCAGCAGCATAACCCAAGACAGGGCGAGCACCGGGGAGCTGTTTTTT
many	.	TRBV6-4	TRBJ2-4	CASSDPALGKNIQYF	TGTGCCAGCAGTGACCCTGCCCTTGGCAAAAACATTCAGTACTTC
few	TRBD1	TRBV5-1	TRBJ1-1	CASSRGQSLVENTEAFF	TGCGCCAGCAGCAGGGGACAGTCCCTAGTCGAGAACACTGAAGCTTTCTTT
many	.	TRBV14	TRBJ1-1	CASSLEDPRSLRPNTEAFF	TGTGCCAGCAGCCTTGAAGATCCCCGCTCGTTGCGTCCTAACACTGAAGCTTTCTTT
many	TRBD1	TRBV12-3/TRBV12-4	TRBJ1-1	CASSGQGWGEAFF	TGTGCCAGCAGTGGACAGGGTTGGGGTGAAGCTTTCTTT
few	.	TRBV12-3/TRBV12-4	TRBJ1-1	CASSIRDNIAEAFF	TGTGCCAGCAGCATCCGGGACAATATTGCTGAAGCTTTCTTT